Listed here are 11 T cell receptor beta chains from one sample, sequenced in a study of T cell responses to AZD1222 COVID-19 vaccine. The protocol was immunoSEQ multiplex PCR, while the TCRdb copy is restricted to in-frame clones and leaves out a portion. Found here are 150,000 to 200,000 clones, 94% of them singletons; the top ten hold approximately 4.8%. This material consisted of peripheral blood, taken 28 days after the second AZD1222 dose. The receptors were sampled from an adult who received the AZD1222 COVID-19 vaccine.

The chain combines TRBV6-2 or TRBV6-3 with TRBJ1-5, with 9 bases fitting TRBD1. There are 16 residues in the CDR3. Germline V gene lookup returns CDR1 MNHEY and CDR2 SVGEGT. Unmatched junction bases numbered 9, after V lost 5 bases and J lost 4 bases. In DNA, the CDR3 is TGTGCCAGCAGTACCCGGGACAGGGATGGAAATCAGCCCCAGCATTTT. This codes for CASSTRDRDGNQPQHF.

The gene calls are TRBV5-5 and TRBJ2-1, with 12 bases fitting TRBD2. Germline loops: CDR1 SGHKS, CDR2 YYEKEE (reference sequence). The junction had 0 bases not matched to a gene; V was cut back by 0 bases and J by 5 bases. The CDR3 contains 15 residues. The CDR3 loop is CASSLGLAGDNEQFF. CDR3 in DNA: TGTGCCAGCAGCTTGGGACTAGCGGGAGACAATGAGCAGTTCTTC. Combining the CDR3 with reference TRBV5-5 and TRBJ2-1 gives the whole variable domain DAGVTQSPTHLIKTRGQQVTLRCSPISGHKSVSWYQQVLGQGPQFIFQYYEKEERGRGNFPDRFSARQFPNYSSELNVNALLLGDSALYLCASSLGLAGDNEQFFGPGTRLTVL.

The chain uses TRBV29-1 and TRBJ2-1; TRBD2 matches 11 bases. Germline CDR1 and CDR2: SQVTM and ANQGSEA. This CDR3 has 13 residues. With V trimmed by 7 bases and J by 7 bases, 6 bases remained unmatched. The CDR3 is CSAILAGGNEQFF. CDR3 DNA: TGCAGCGCTATCTTAGCGGGAGGGAATGAGCAGTTCTTC.

The chain joins TRBV9 to TRBJ2-3, with TRBD2 identical over 8 bases. V was pared by 2 bases and J by 5 bases, with 10 bases of the junction left unmatched. Germline assignment: CDR1 SGDLS and CDR2 YYNGEE. The CDR3 totals 16 residues. The CDR3 spells CASSVPSGRGKDTQYF. In DNA, the CDR3 is TGTGCCAGCAGCGTGCCGAGCGGGAGAGGGAAAGATACGCAGTATTTT. Based on the CDR3 plus reference TRBV9 and TRBJ2-3, the full variable domain is DSGVTQTPKHLITATGQRVTLRCSPRSGDLSVYWYQQSLDQGLQFLIQYYNGEERAKGNILERFSAQQFPDLHSELNLSSLELGDSALYFCASSVPSGRGKDTQYFGPGTRLTVL.

The V call is TRBV19, the J call TRBJ2-3; the D gene is possibly TRBD2 (5 bases). V lost 6 bases and J 6 bases, leaving 10 bases between the germline ends. The CDR3 is 12 amino acids. Germline lookup yields CDR1 LNHDA and CDR2 SQIVND (reference sequence). In nucleotides, the CDR3 is TGTGCCAGTAGGGACTCGGCGGATACGCAGTATTTT. Translated: CASRDSADTQYF.

The chain employs TRBV18 and TRBJ2-1; D not certain. Germline V gene lookup returns CDR1 KGHSH and CDR2 LQKENI. V lost 2 bases and J lost 9, with 11 bases in between. The length of the CDR3 is 13 residues. CDR3 protein: CASSPLAGLEQFF. The CDR3 DNA sequence: TGTGCCAGCTCACCATTGGCTGGGCTTGAGCAGTTCTTC.

This clone occurred a few times. The rearrangement links TRBV5-5 to TRBJ1-4; no firm D call. CDR3 length equals 15 residues. Trimming shortened V by 0 bases and J by 2 bases, and 8 bases separated the two germline ends. Per the germline V gene, CDR1 is SGHKS and CDR2 is YYEKEE (reference sequence). In DNA, the CDR3 is TGTGCCAGCAGCTTGGAAGAAGACACTAATGAAAAACTGTTTTTT. Encoded protein: CASSLEEDTNEKLFF. Supplemented by reference TRBV5-5 and TRBJ1-4, the full variable domain reads DAGVTQSPTHLIKTRGQQVTLRCSPISGHKSVSWYQQVLGQGPQFIFQYYEKEERGRGNFPDRFSARQFPNYSSELNVNALLLGDSALYLCASSLEEDTNEKLFFGSGTQLSVL.

The chain is built from TRBV6-6 and TRBJ2-3, with TRBD1 matching 7 bases. V gave up 5 bases and J gave up 6 bases; unmatched junction bases: 14. This CDR3 has 16 residues. Germline assignment: CDR1 MNHNY and CDR2 SVGAGI (reference sequence). CDR3 sequence (DNA): TGTGCCAGCAGTCGAGCGGCAGGGGGAGAGGGGGATACGCAGTATTTT. Its translation is CASSRAAGGEGDTQYF.

The V call is TRBV19, the J call TRBJ1-1, with TRBD1 as a possible D gene (6 bases). V was shortened by 6 bases and J by 3 bases, with 14 bases between the two germline ends. The CDR3 runs 14 residues. Germline V CDR1 and CDR2: LNHDA, SQIVND (reference sequence). The CDR3 spells CASRYVGAYTEAFF. The CDR3 DNA follows: TGTGCCAGTAGGTACGTGGGGGCTTACACTGAAGCTTTCTTT.

The chain employs TRBV5-8 and TRBJ2-7; 8 positions match TRBD2. V trimming: 1 base; J trimming: 2 bases; junction bases outside the gene matches: 5. Per germline, CDR1 SGHTS and CDR2 YDEGEE. This CDR3 spans 15 amino acids. CDR3 protein: CASSLPSGPTYEQYF. As DNA, the CDR3 is TGTGCCAGCAGCTTGCCTAGCGGGCCTACCTACGAGCAGTACTTC.

The gene calls are TRBV2 and TRBJ2-6, with D possibly TRBD2 on 6 matching bases. The CDR3 is 17 residues long. Deletions cut 3 bases from V and 0 bases from J, with 12 bases between. The germline V gene encodes CDR1 SNHLY and CDR2 FYNNEI. The chain's CDR3 is CASSDGGTYSGANVLTF. In DNA, the CDR3 is TGTGCCAGCAGTGACGGGGGTACCTACTCTGGGGCCAACGTCCTGACTTTC.